The 3 T cell receptor beta chains below come from one sample, sequenced in a study of blood T cell repertoires in COVID-19. The assay was immunoSEQ multiplex PCR, and TCRdb's table has in-frame clones only and misses some. The sample lists 150,000 to 200,000 clones, around nine tenths occurring once. Specimen: peripheral blood. These receptors were obtained from a man between 45 and 60 years old with acute or convalescent COVID-19.

This clone was found once. This chain links TRBV12-3 or TRBV12-4 with TRBJ2-5, with D tentatively TRBD1 (8 bases). The CDR3 is 13 residues long. V was shortened by 5 bases and J by 5 bases, with 12 bases between the two germline ends. CDR3 loop: CASSTGGGETQYF. Here the CDR3 DNA reads TGTGCCAGCAGTACAGGGGGAGGGGAGACCCAGTACTTC.

CDR3 sequence reads: CASSLAQGNEQFF. The CDR3 DNA follows: TGTGCCAGCAGTTTAGCGCAGGGAAATGAGCAGTTCTTC. The V call is TRBV12-3 or TRBV12-4, the J call TRBJ2-1; TRBD1 might be the D (5 bases). Trimming stripped 0 bases from V and 7 bases from J, with 7 bases between. The CDR3 runs to 13 residues.

The V and J genes are TRBV19 and TRBJ1-3; 11 positions match TRBD1. This CDR3 spans 17 amino acids. J was trimmed by 2 bases and V by 4 bases; bases with no gene match: 7. The germline V gene has CDR1 LNHDA and CDR2 SQIVND (reference sequence). CDR3 coding DNA: TGTGCCAGTAGTACCAAAGGGACAGGGGGGCCTGGAAACACCATATATTTT. Translated, it gives CASSTKGTGGPGNTIYF.